The clone carrying this T cell receptor (beta chain) appeared a single time. PCR used 60 Vbeta primers and 13 Jbeta primers. Libraries were prepared by immunoSEQ multiplex PCR; TCRdb keeps only in-frame clonotypes and omits some of them. The table has about 160,000 clones, 85% seen once. This sample is drawn from a study of cytomegalovirus exposure and HLA in healthy donors. V dropped 6 bases and J dropped 0 bases, with 11 bases sitting between them. The CDR3 totals 15 residues. The germline CDR1 and CDR2 sequences are MNHNY and SVGAGI (reference sequence). Sequenced sample: PBMCs. This TCR derives from a boy aged 2 to 10 in good health and CMV-seronegative. This rearrangement joins TRBV6-6 to TRBJ1-4; the D gene is possibly TRBD1 (5 bases). The CDR3: CASRATVATNEKLFF. In DNA, the CDR3 is TGTGCCAGCAGAGCGACAGTTGCAACTAATGAAAAACTGTTTTTT.